The rows below give T cell receptor beta chains drawn from one sample of a study of blood T cell repertoires in COVID-19. Clones were read by immunoSEQ multiplex PCR, and TCRdb kept only the in-frame ones, dropping some. In the table there are 200,000 to 250,000 clones, 80% to 90% of which are singletons. Sequenced: PBMCs or T cells enriched from blood (not recorded which). These TCRs come from a man aged 50-59 years who had been exposed to COVID-19. CDR3s include the opening cysteine and the closing phenylalanine or tryptophan. The D gene is left open where the match is weak. A clone size is listed for some rows: how often the clone was seen (once, few, many), or a class if it is expanded.

TRBV7-2	-	-	TRBJ2-7	CASIPEGAPYEQYF	TGTGCCAGCATCCCAGAAGGGGCTCCCTACGAGCAGTACTTC
TRBV4-2	-	TRBD1	TRBJ2-7	CASSQQGQGVRIYEQYF	TGTGCCAGCAGCCAACAAGGACAGGGGGTGAGGATCTACGAGCAGTACTTC
TRBV5-6	-	-	TRBJ2-7	CASSAAVSGGYEQYF	TGTGCCAGCAGCGCGGCGGTCAGCGGAGGTTACGAGCAGTACTTC
TRBV5-8	-	-	TRBJ2-6	CASSTRGRGWGANVLTF	TGTGCCAGCAGCACCCGGGGCAGGGGATGGGGGGCCAACGTCCTGACTTTC
TRBV6-1	-	-	TRBJ1-1	CASSEDTRTEAFF	TGTGCCAGCAGTGAAGATACGCGGACTGAAGCTTTCTTT
TRBV7-8	-	-	TRBJ1-4	CASSLRGGARDEKLFF	TGTGCCAGCAGCCTCCGGGGGGGGGCGCGGGATGAAAAACTGTTTTTT
TRBV10-1	-	TRBD2	TRBJ2-1	CASRASGRSNEQFF	TGCGCCAGCAGGGCTAGCGGGAGGTCCAATGAGCAGTTCTTC
TRBV5-1	-	TRBD2	TRBJ2-3	CASSLGLAGLTDTQYF	TGCGCCAGCAGCTTGGGACTAGCGGGACTCACAGATACGCAGTATTTT
TRBV15	-	TRBD2	TRBJ2-2	CATSREELAATGELFF	TGTGCCACCAGCAGAGAAGAACTAGCGGCAACCGGGGAGCTGTTTTTT
TRBV15	-	TRBD1	TRBJ1-5	CATSTGPTTGGERQPQHF	TGTGCCACCAGCACTGGGCCCACGACAGGGGGAGAGAGACAGCCCCAGCATTTT
TRBV5-4	-	-	TRBJ2-1	CASSLDGSSYNEQFF	TGTGCCAGCAGCTTGGACGGTAGCTCCTACAATGAGCAGTTCTTC
TRBV5-1	once	TRBD1	TRBJ1-2	CASSFTGGYGYTF	TGCGCCAGCAGCTTTACAGGGGGGTATGGCTACACCTTC
TRBV7-3	-	TRBD1	TRBJ2-1	CASSSEGTGSFGEQFF	TGTGCCAGCAGCTCCGAAGGGACAGGGTCGTTTGGTGAGCAGTTCTTC
TRBV3-1/TRBV3-2	-	TRBD1	TRBJ1-2	CASSHRGRFYGYTF	TGTGCCAGCAGCCACAGGGGGCGGTTCTATGGCTACACCTTC
TRBV7-3	-	TRBD2	TRBJ2-3	CASSLTALAGQGDTQYF	TGTGCCAGCAGCTTAACGGCCCTAGCGGGTCAGGGGGATACGCAGTATTTT
TRBV11-2	-	-	TRBJ1-3	CASSLAGQGRPGNTIYF	TGTGCCAGCAGCTTAGCCGGGCAGGGCCGACCCGGAAACACCATATATTTT